The 29 T cell receptor beta chains in this list originate from one sample, sequenced in a study of blood T cell repertoires in COVID-19. The table came from immunoSEQ multiplex PCR; TCRdb's copy has only in-frame clones and leaves some out. In the table there are 250,000 to 350,000 clones, about nine tenths of which are singletons. Sequenced material: peripheral blood. Receptors were obtained from a woman in her 50s who had recovered from COVID-19.

V and J are TRBV4-1 and TRBJ2-3; 9 positions match TRBD2. The CDR3 has 17 residues. Trimming at V came to 0 bases and at J to 2 bases, leaving 6 bases not matched to a gene. The germline CDR1 and CDR2 sequences are MGHRA and YSYEKL. CDR3 residues: CASSQESAGGLTDTQYF. The DNA for the CDR3 is TGCGCCAGCAGCCAAGAGTCCGCGGGGGGGCTCACAGATACGCAGTATTTT.

This chain connects TRBV6-5 to TRBJ1-2; tentative D call: TRBD1 (6 bases). Germline CDR1 and CDR2: MNHEY and SVGAGI. The CDR3 sequence is 14 residues long. With 2 bases removed from V and 4 bases from J, the gap between germline ends came to 11 bases. CDR3 in amino acids: CASSYTGTSYGYTF. The DNA for the CDR3 is TGTGCCAGCAGTTACACCGGGACATCCTATGGCTACACCTTC.

The chain carries TRBV15 and TRBJ1-5; TRBD1 aligns across 8 bases. The J segment lost 4 bases and the V segment lost 5 bases, leaving 10 bases of the junction unmatched. The germline V gene has CDR1 LNHNV and CDR2 YYDKDF (reference sequence). This CDR3 is 16 amino acids long. The CDR3 DNA is TGTGCCACCAGCGGTTACAGGGGGTCCCCGAATCAGCCCCAGCATTTT. This gives the protein CATSGYRGSPNQPQHF.

The chain combines TRBV24-1 with TRBJ2-5; D is possibly TRBD2 (6 bases). Per germline, CDR1 KGHDR and CDR2 SFDVKD. The CDR3 extends over 13 amino acids. With 6 bases removed from V and 5 bases from J, the gap between germline ends came to 12 bases. For the CDR3, the DNA is TGTGCCACCAGTACCGGGACTTTGGAGACCCAGTACTTC. It codes for CATSTGTLETQYF.

This chain joins TRBV7-2 and TRBJ2-6, with 11 positions matching TRBD1. V gave up 5 bases and J gave up 1 base; unmatched junction bases: 4. The CDR3 covers 17 residues. CDR1 and CDR2 (germline): SGHTA, FQGNSA. CDR3 amino acids: CASSARDRGSGANVLTF. The CDR3 DNA sequence: TGTGCCAGCAGCGCACGGGACAGGGGGTCTGGGGCCAACGTCCTGACTTTC.

The chain is built from TRBV18 and TRBJ1-4; D is perhaps TRBD1 (5 bases). V lost 1 base to trimming and J lost 2 bases, with 11 bases between them. The germline gives CDR1 KGHSH, CDR2 LQKENI. The CDR3 totals 16 residues. CDR3 region: CASSPQAGQTNEKLFF. CDR3 nucleotide sequence: TGTGCCAGCTCACCACAGGCGGGGCAGACTAATGAAAAACTGTTTTTT. Using reference TRBV18 and TRBJ1-4 for the parts outside the CDR3, the full variable domain is NAGVMQNPRHLVRRRGQEARLRCSPMKGHSHVYWYRQLPEEGLKFMVYLQKENIIDESGMPKERFSAEFPKEGPSILRIQQVVRGDSAAYFCASSPQAGQTNEKLFFGSGTQLSVL.

The CDR3 here is CASSGGTSGRAGNEQFF. DNA for the CDR3: TGTGCCAGCAGCGGCGGGACTAGCGGGAGGGCGGGAAATGAGCAGTTCTTC. V is TRBV11-2 and J is TRBJ2-1; 16 nucleotides line up with TRBD2. Trimming cost V 5 bases and J 7 bases; bases outside gene matches: 8. Looked up from germline, CDR1 is SGHAT and CDR2 is FQNNGV. This CDR3 has 17 residues.

The chain recombines TRBV7-9 with TRBJ1-3; D is undetermined. Germline V gene sequence: CDR1 SEHNR, CDR2 FQNEAQ (reference sequence). Deletions cut 1 base from V and 0 bases from J, with 7 bases between. The CDR3 totals 15 residues. CDR3 coding DNA: TGTGCCAGCAGCTTAGGAGGGTTCTCTGGAAACACCATATATTTT. Protein product: CASSLGGFSGNTIYF.

This clone was observed once. The gene calls are TRBV30 and TRBJ2-7; no clear D. Looked up from germline, CDR1 is GTSNPN and CDR2 is SVGIG (reference sequence). This CDR3 is built from 16 residues. V gave up 0 bases and J gave up 0 bases, with 15 bases separating them. CDR3 coding DNA: TGTGCCTGGAGTGTACGGTCTACTCTTAGCTCCTACGAGCAGTACTTC. Amino acid sequence: CAWSVRSTLSSYEQYF.

The V and J genes are TRBV18 and TRBJ2-1; possibly TRBD1 for D (6 bases). This CDR3 has 14 amino acids. Germline loops: CDR1 KGHSH, CDR2 LQKENI. The V end was cut by 2 bases, the J end by 10 bases, with 15 bases between. CDR3 in DNA: TGTGCCAGCTCACCAGCCCAGGGTGGGGGCGAGCAGTTCTTC. Translation gives CASSPAQGGGEQFF.

The gene calls are TRBV6-5 and TRBJ1-1, with D tentatively TRBD1 (5 bases). Germline CDR1 and CDR2: MNHEY and SVGAGI. This CDR3 region has 15 residues. The germline V and J ends were trimmed by 6 bases and 1 base, with 15 bases remaining between them. In DNA form, the CDR3 reads TGTGCCAGCAGCGGCCGCAGGGTTCCGAACACTGAAGCTTTCTTT. This codes for CASSGRRVPNTEAFF.

As for this clone: Other DNA sequences in this specimen translate into the identical CDR3. V and J are TRBV5-1 and TRBJ2-5, with D maybe TRBD1 (5 bases). The germline gives CDR1 SGHRS, CDR2 YFSETQ. Trimming stripped 2 bases from V and 1 base from J, with 12 bases between. CDR3 length: 15 residues. CDR3 sequence (DNA): TGCGCCAGCAGCTTAGGGGCAGGGCCCCAAGAGACCCAGTACTTC. It is translated as CASSLGAGPQETQYF.

The V and J genes are TRBV7-9 and TRBJ2-2; D unresolved. This CDR3 contains 16 residues. The germline CDR1 and CDR2 sequences are SEHNR and FQNEAQ (reference sequence). Trimming cost V 3 bases and J 0 bases, with 11 bases left between them. CDR3 in DNA: TGTGCCAGCAGCTTTCGTGGGCTCGCGAACACCGGGGAGCTGTTTTTT. Translated, it gives CASSFRGLANTGELFF.

The chain has TRBV9 and TRBJ1-2; possibly TRBD1 for D (6 bases). CDR3 length: 15 amino acids. Germline CDR1 is SGDLS and CDR2 is YYNGEE. V lost 3 bases and J lost 8, with 20 bases in between. The DNA of the CDR3 is TGTGCCAGCAGCGGAACAGGGTTGGTTGCTTGGGGCTACACCTTC. Encoded protein: CASSGTGLVAWGYTF.

This clone is a singleton in its sample. The chain uses TRBV9 and TRBJ2-5; TRBD2 is a possible D gene (6 bases). V gave up 4 bases and J gave up 4 bases, with 11 bases separating them. Germline CDR1 is SGDLS and CDR2 is YYNGEE. CDR3 length equals 13 residues. The CDR3 region has the DNA TGTGCCAGCAGCTTCGGGCGGGGAGAGACCCAGTACTTC. This gives the protein CASSFGRGETQYF.

The chain employs TRBV11-2 and TRBJ1-3; 7 bases are a match to TRBD1. With 4 bases clipped from V and 0 bases from J, the junction kept 6 bases outside the gene matches. The CDR3 contains 16 residues. Per the germline V gene, CDR1 is SGHAT and CDR2 is FQNNGV. This chain's CDR3 is CASSYPRTGSGNTIYF. The CDR3 coding sequence is TGTGCCAGCAGCTACCCTAGGACAGGCTCTGGAAACACCATATATTTT. Full variable domain (rest looked up from reference TRBV11-2 and TRBJ1-3): EAGVAQSPRYKIIEKRQSVAFWCNPISGHATLYWYQQILGQGPKLLIQFQNNGVVDDSQLPKDRFSAERLKGVDSTLKIQPAKLEDSAVYLCASSYPRTGSGNTIYFGEGSWLTVV.

The chain is built from TRBV5-6 and TRBJ1-3; possible D gene TRBD1, 5 bases. V was clipped by 0 bases and J by 4 bases, with 11 bases between them. Germline V gene sequence: CDR1 SGHDT, CDR2 YYEEEE. This CDR3 region has 15 residues. The CDR3 coding sequence is TGTGCCAGCAGCTTGGATGTGGGGCCCGGAAACACCATATATTTT. It specifies CASSLDVGPGNTIYF.

CDR3 region: CASSQTSGVYNEQFF. The DNA for the CDR3 is TGTGCCAGCAGCCAGACTAGCGGGGTTTACAATGAGCAGTTCTTC. The V and J genes are TRBV11-1 and TRBJ2-1, with 11 bases identical to TRBD2. The CDR3 covers 15 residues. Losses at the gene ends were 5 bases for V and 4 bases for J; bases not matched to a gene: 4. CDR1 and CDR2 from the germline V gene are SGHAT and FQDESV (reference sequence).

This clone appeared once. This chain joins TRBV24-1 and TRBJ1-5, with TRBD1 matching over 10 bases. V lost 3 bases to trimming and J lost 4 bases; unmatched junction nucleotides: 2. The germline V gene has CDR1 KGHDR and CDR2 SFDVKD. The CDR3 extends over 15 amino acids. DNA of the CDR3: TGTGCCACCAGTGATAGGACAGGGGGGAATCAGCCCCAGCATTTT. Translating gives CATSDRTGGNQPQHF.

In the case of this clone: The same CDR3 can be traced to other DNA sequences in this sample. This sequence joins TRBV27 and TRBJ2-7; 7 bases are shared with TRBD2. The CDR3 has 13 amino acids. Germline CDR1 reads MNHEY; CDR2 reads SMNVEV (reference sequence). Trimming took 3 bases from V and 3 from J; bases not matched to a gene: 2. The CDR3 is CASSLGGSYEQYF. The CDR3 nucleotides read TGTGCCAGCAGTTTGGGCGGGAGCTACGAGCAGTACTTC.

The chain uses TRBV30 and TRBJ1-6; 9 bases are shared with TRBD1. J was trimmed by 8 bases and V by 2 bases; bases with no gene match: 10. Germline lookup yields CDR1 GTSNPN and CDR2 SVGIG (reference sequence). The CDR3 has 16 amino acids. The DNA for the CDR3 is TGTGCCTGGAGTCCACTGGGGACAGGGAATCATTCACCCCTCCACTTT. It codes for CAWSPLGTGNHSPLHF.

Comments on this clone: Mismatch with germline at one junction end may stem from a read error. V and J are TRBV6-5 and TRBJ1-1, with 7 positions matching TRBD1. This CDR3 is built from 15 residues. Germline V gene lookup returns CDR1 MNHEY and CDR2 SVGAGI. The CDR3 spells CASSRTQGVNTEAFF. CDR3 DNA: TGTGCCAGCAGCCGAACTCAGGGGGTGAATACTGAAGCTTTCTTT.

The V call is TRBV6-5, the J call TRBJ1-5; maybe TRBD1 (6 bases). Between the trimmed V and J ends, which lost 8 bases and 3 bases, there was a span of 14 bases. Per germline, CDR1 MNHEY and CDR2 SVGAGI. The CDR3 runs to 14 residues. DNA for the CDR3: TGTGCCAGCTGTAGTGACAGGATCAATCAGCCCCAGCATTTT. It specifies CASCSDRINQPQHF.

V is TRBV15 and J is TRBJ2-7; 10 bases line up with TRBD2. This CDR3 region has 17 residues. Looked up from germline, CDR1 is LNHNV and CDR2 is YYDKDF (reference sequence). The ends lost 2 bases at V and 1 base at J; junction bases unmatched: 8. The CDR3 bases are TGTGCCACCAGCAGATCGTTTACTAGCGGGGATTCCTACGAGCAGTACTTC. Translation: CATSRSFTSGDSYEQYF.

The rearrangement links TRBV5-4 to TRBJ1-1; the D gene is possibly TRBD1 (6 bases). The germline V gene has CDR1 SGHNT and CDR2 YYREEE (reference sequence). This CDR3 contains 15 residues. With 3 bases removed from V and 2 bases from J, the gap between germline ends came to 14 bases. Here the CDR3 DNA reads TGTGCCAGCAGCTCCCCGGGAGGGACAAACACTGAAGCTTTCTTT. It yields the protein CASSSPGGTNTEAFF.

The rearrangement uses TRBV9 and TRBJ1-1; D might be TRBD1 (6 bases). CDR3 length: 13 residues. Germline loops: CDR1 SGDLS, CDR2 YYNGEE. Trimming removed 1 base at V and 7 bases at J, with 11 bases between. As DNA, the CDR3 is TGTGCCAGCAGCGTAACACCGGACAGTGAAGCTTTCTTT. Its protein is CASSVTPDSEAFF.

This clone was seen just once. The chain has TRBV19 and TRBJ1-2; a weak D match, TRBD1 (6 bases). V was trimmed by 3 bases and J by 7 bases, leaving 12 bases between them. CDR3 length: 13 residues. The germline gives CDR1 LNHDA, CDR2 SQIVND (reference sequence). The CDR3 reads CASSIGTPGGYTF. The CDR3 DNA reads as TGTGCCAGTAGTATCGGGACACCGGGTGGCTACACCTTC.

This clone has only a few counts. The rearrangement uses TRBV5-1 and TRBJ2-2, with 9 positions matching TRBD1. Germline CDR1 reads SGHRS; CDR2 reads YFSETQ. Losses at the gene ends were 3 bases for V and 2 bases for J; bases not matched to a gene: 2. The CDR3 contains 15 residues. CDR3 coding DNA: TGCGCCAGCAGCTCACAGGGGGCCAACACCGGGGAGCTGTTTTTT. Amino acid sequence: CASSSQGANTGELFF. The entire variable domain, with the rest obtained from reference TRBV5-1 and TRBJ2-2, is as follows: KAGVTQTPRYLIKTRGQQVTLSCSPISGHRSVSWYQQTPGQGLQFLFEYFSETQRNKGNFPGRFSGRQFSNSRSEMNVSTLELGDSALYLCASSSQGANTGELFFGEGSRLTVL.

The chain links TRBV30 to TRBJ2-3, with a weak D call TRBD2 (6 bases). This CDR3 has 15 amino acids. Germline CDR1 reads GTSNPN; CDR2 reads SVGIG (reference sequence). The V end was cut by 2 bases, the J end by 2 bases, with 14 bases between. CDR3 nucleotide sequence: TGTGCCTGGAGTTTGGAATGGGGGGTCACAGATACGCAGTATTTT. Amino acids: CAWSLEWGVTDTQYF.